This T cell receptor (beta chain) was captured in a study of a mutant IDH1 vaccine in newly diagnosed glioma. A note on this clone: Its antigen remains unidentified.

Clones were read by immunoSEQ multiplex PCR, and TCRdb kept only the in-frame ones, dropping some. This table holds fewer than 40,000 clones, 90% found once. CDR3 length: 13 amino acids. CDR1 and CDR2 (germline): MNHEY, SVGAGI. The germline V and J ends were trimmed by 7 bases and 0 bases, with 10 bases remaining between them. As for time point: week 47, end of study. Every vaccine dose comprised 300 ug of mutant IDH1 20-mer peptide plus topical imiquimod. Whole-study results and caveats: Pseudoprogression appears to have had no connection to changes in top peripheral T cell clonotypes.

The J gene is TRBJ2-7, the V gene TRBV6-5; D possibly corresponds to TRBD1 (5 bases). The input for sequencing was PBMCs, taken from a glioma patient whose treatment included an IDH1 peptide vaccine. The source is a woman aged 40 to 50 with glioma. CDR3 DNA sequence: TGTGCCAGCAAGCAGGGATTCTCCTACGAGCAGTACTTC. Translation gives CASKQGFSYEQYF.